The 29 T cell receptor beta chains below were found in one sample sequenced in a study of response to subunit inactivated influenza vaccine. One entry per CDR3 protein results from TCRdb running MiXCR on the RT-PCR reads. The data hold 650,000 to 800,000 distinct CDR3 sequences, with 18% observed a single time. The sample was PBMCs from blood, taken 4 to 6 days after vaccination. These TCRs come from a man in his forties or fifties who received an inactivated influenza vaccine.

The rearrangement joins TRBV20-1 to TRBJ1-4, with TRBD1 identical over 7 bases. This CDR3 spans 13 amino acids. The germline CDR1 and CDR2 sequences are DFQATT and SNEGSKA (reference sequence). After removal of 3 bases from V and 11 bases from J, the junction contained 9 bases not matched to a gene. DNA for the CDR3: TGCAGTGCTAGCCGACAGGGCCAGGTGAAACTGTTTTTT. Residues: CSASRQGQVKLFF.

This clonotype was recorded a few times. This sequence joins TRBV10-3 and TRBJ2-3, with TRBD2 matching over 8 bases. CDR1 ENHRY and CDR2 SYGVKD come from the germline V gene. The CDR3 is made up of 14 amino acids. Trimming took 11 bases from V and 2 from J; bases not matched to a gene: 9. CDR3 sequence (DNA): TGTGCCTTCCGAAGCGGGGGTGCCACAGATACGCAGTATTTT. Its protein product is CAFRSGGATDTQYF.

This clonotype was picked up a small number of times. The chain carries TRBV10-3 and TRBJ2-7, with 7 bases lining up with TRBD2. This CDR3 comprises 18 residues. Germline V gene sequence: CDR1 ENHRY, CDR2 SYGVKD. V lost 3 bases to trimming and J lost 4 bases; unmatched junction nucleotides: 18. Written as DNA, the CDR3 is TGTGCCATCAGTGACGTTACCAGCGGGGCGTCCCTCTCTTACGAGCAGTACTTC. Its protein is CAISDVTSGASLSYEQYF.

The table lists this clonotype with many counts. The chain combines TRBV12-3 or TRBV12-4 with TRBJ2-2; unclear D gene. This CDR3 spans 13 amino acids. With 3 bases removed from V and 4 bases from J, the gap between germline ends came to 6 bases. Here the CDR3 reads CASSLAATGELFF. The DNA of the CDR3 is TGTGCCAGCAGTTTGGCAGCCACCGGGGAGCTGTTTTTT.

This chain links TRBV7-9 with TRBJ2-5, with 7 bases matching TRBD1. The CDR3 is 15 residues long. The germline V gene encodes CDR1 SEHNR and CDR2 FQNEAQ (reference sequence). V dropped 5 bases and J dropped 1; count of bases not matched to a gene: 7. As DNA, the CDR3 is TGTGCCAGCAGCGCAATCGGGACAGTCCAAGAGACCCAGTACTTC. Amino acid sequence: CASSAIGTVQETQYF.

In this sample, this clonotype turned up a few times. CDR3 amino acids: CASSPILATNTGELFF. In DNA form, the CDR3 reads TGTGCCAGCAGCCCAATACTAGCGACGAACACCGGGGAGCTGTTTTTT. The V call is TRBV7-2, the J call TRBJ2-2, with TRBD2 matching over 7 bases. With V trimmed by 5 bases and J by 0 bases, 6 bases remained unmatched. The CDR3 is 16 amino acids. Germline CDR1 reads SGHTA; CDR2 reads FQGNSA.

The CDR3 spells CSARGTSRDEQFF. In DNA, the CDR3 is TGCAGTGCTAGGGGGACTAGCAGAGATGAGCAGTTCTTC. The chain is built from TRBV20-1 and TRBJ2-1, with TRBD2 matching over 9 bases. CDR1 and CDR2 (germline): DFQATT, SNEGSKA (reference sequence). J was trimmed by 8 bases and V by 3 bases; bases with no gene match: 5. There are 13 residues in the CDR3.

In DNA, the CDR3 is TGTGCCAGCAGTCCGAGGGTAGGGGGCTACGAGCAGTACTTC. It is translated as CASSPRVGGYEQYF. This chain links TRBV7-2 with TRBJ2-7; tentative D call: TRBD1 (6 bases). Trimming cost V 6 bases and J 3 bases, with 15 bases left between them. The CDR3 is 14 amino acids. The germline CDR1 and CDR2 sequences are SGHTA and FQGNSA. The full variable domain, with the rest looked up from reference TRBV7-2 and TRBJ2-7, is GAGVSQSPSNKVTEKGKDVELRCDPISGHTALYWYRQSLGQGLEFLIYFQGNSAPDKSGLPSDRFSAERTGGSVSTLTIQRTQQEDSAVYLCASSPRVGGYEQYFGPGTRLTVT.

For the CDR3, the DNA is TGTGCCAGCAGTCATGGGACGGCCACTGAAGCTTTCTTT. Amino acids: CASSHGTATEAFF. The J gene is TRBJ1-1, the V gene TRBV12-3 or TRBV12-4, with D possibly matching TRBD1 (5 bases). V was trimmed by 5 bases and J by 4 bases, leaving 11 bases between them. This CDR3 is built from 13 residues.

This chain connects TRBV5-1 to TRBJ2-5, with D perhaps matching TRBD1 (7 bases). The V end lost 4 bases, the J end lost 2 bases, and 15 bases lay between the germline ends. Germline V gives CDR1 SGHRS, CDR2 YFSETQ. This CDR3 has 15 residues. CDR3 nucleotides: TGCGCCAGCAGCCCGGGGGACAGACCTCAAGAGACCCAGTACTTC. Encoded protein: CASSPGDRPQETQYF.

This clonotype has only a few counts. The rearrangement joins TRBV12-3 or TRBV12-4 to TRBJ2-1; TRBD2 matches at 8 bases. Trimming removed 6 bases from V and 4 bases from J; junction bases left unmatched: 8. CDR3 length: 15 amino acids. The CDR3: CASRPRGGQYNEQFF. The CDR3, as DNA: TGTGCCAGCAGACCACGGGGGGGCCAATACAATGAGCAGTTCTTC.

This clonotype appeared a few times. This chain connects TRBV2 to TRBJ2-7; D call uncertain. V was cut by 7 bases and J by 2 bases, with 6 bases left in between. The CDR3 covers 11 residues. Germline V lookup: CDR1 SNHLY, CDR2 FYNNEI. For the CDR3, the DNA is TGTGCCAGCAACAGCGCCTACGAGCAGTACTTC. This sequence encodes CASNSAYEQYF.

CDR3 sequence (DNA): TGCGCCAGCAGCCAAGATTTTGCAGGGGGCGAGGTAGCCAAAAACATTCAGTACTTC. The encoded protein is CASSQDFAGGEVAKNIQYF. This chain joins TRBV4-3 and TRBJ2-4; 8 nucleotides line up with TRBD1. CDR1 and CDR2 (germline): LGHNA, YSLEER. This CDR3 spans 19 amino acids. V lost 0 bases to trimming and J lost 0 bases; unmatched junction nucleotides: 10.

The V gene is TRBV6-2 or TRBV6-3, the J gene TRBJ2-4; perhaps TRBD1 as D (6 bases). V gave up 6 bases and J gave up 6 bases, with 15 bases separating them. The CDR3 extends over 14 amino acids. Germline lookup yields CDR1 MNHEY and CDR2 SVGEGT. In nucleotides, the CDR3 is TGTGCCAGCAGCAAACAGGGAAGGGGAAACATTCAGTACTTC. Translation gives CASSKQGRGNIQYF.

This clonotype was seen a handful of times. This chain joins TRBV10-3 and TRBJ1-2, with D unclear. Trimming took off 2 bases at V and 4 bases at J, with 8 bases between the two ends. The V gene's germline CDR1 is ENHRY and CDR2 SYGVKD. There are 13 residues in the CDR3. Written as DNA, the CDR3 is TGTGCCATCAGTGAGGGCAGAGTCTATGGCTACACCTTC. Residues: CAISEGRVYGYTF.

The rearrangement uses TRBV14 and TRBJ2-5; D possibly uses TRBD1 or TRBD2 (7 bases each). V lost 4 bases and J 5 bases, leaving 17 bases between the germline ends. The CDR3 length is 15 residues. Germline V CDR1 and CDR2: SGHDN, FVKESK. CDR3 nucleotides: TGTGCCAGCAGCCGAACCCAGGGGGGGAGCGAGACCCAGTACTTC. Encoded protein: CASSRTQGGSETQYF.

This clonotype was recorded a few times. The chain's CDR3 is CASSVHRDRHSNYGYTF. CDR3 in DNA: TGTGCCAGCAGCGTGCACCGGGACAGACATTCTAACTATGGCTACACCTTC. V usage is TRBV9 and J usage is TRBJ1-2; TRBD1 aligns across 7 bases. The ends lost 2 bases at V and 0 bases at J; junction bases unmatched: 10. The CDR3 covers 17 residues. CDR1 and CDR2 from the germline V gene are SGDLS and YYNGEE.

The table lists this clonotype with a few counts. The J gene is TRBJ2-3, the V gene TRBV11-2; perhaps TRBD1 as D (6 bases). Germline CDR1 reads SGHAT; CDR2 reads FQNNGV. The CDR3 length is 17 residues. V gave up 7 bases and J gave up 2 bases, with 22 bases separating them. CDR3 DNA sequence: TGTGCCAGCACCCGCTTCGGGACACCATATAACACAGATACGCAGTATTTT. Amino acid sequence: CASTRFGTPYNTDTQYF.

This clonotype appeared a few times. J is TRBJ2-2 and V is TRBV7-6; 10 bases fit TRBD1. The CDR3 covers 16 residues. Germline V CDR1 and CDR2: SGHVS, FNYEAQ. The trim removed 5 bases at V and 7 bases at J, leaving 10 bases unmatched. The CDR3 DNA follows: TGTGCCAGCAGCCCCGAAGACAGGGGGCGGGTCGGGGAGCTGTTTTTT. This gives the protein CASSPEDRGRVGELFF.

This chain links TRBV7-2 with TRBJ2-7, with 7 positions matching TRBD1. The V gene end was trimmed by 3 bases and the J gene end by 0 bases; junction bases not matched to a gene: 8. Germline loops: CDR1 SGHTA, CDR2 FQGNSA. This CDR3 contains 16 residues. The DNA of the CDR3 is TGTGCCAGCAGCTTGAACCGGGACAGACGCTCCTACGAGCAGTACTTC. Translating it yields CASSLNRDRRSYEQYF.

The chain has TRBV15 and TRBJ2-3; TRBD1 agrees at 12 bases. The CDR3 has 13 residues. V lost 5 bases and J lost 14; bases outside the gene matches: 8. Looked up from germline, CDR1 is LNHNV and CDR2 is YYDKDF (reference sequence). Here the CDR3 DNA reads TGTGCCACCAGCGTGGAGGGACAGGGGGCGAGGTATTTT. Translation: CATSVEGQGARYF. Full variable domain (missing parts from reference TRBV15 and TRBJ2-3): DAMVIQNPRYQVTQFGKPVTLSCSQTLNHNVMYWYQQKSSQAPKLLFHYYDKDFNNEADTPDNFQSRRPNTSFCFLDIRSPGLGDTAMYLCATSVEGQGARYFGPGTRLTVL.

The chain uses TRBV3-1 and TRBJ2-7; 8 nucleotides match TRBD2. CDR1 is LGHDT and CDR2 is YNNKEL in the germline V gene (reference sequence). This CDR3 has 15 amino acids. Germline trimming cut 1 base from V and 3 bases from J; bases unmatched to any gene: 5. CDR3 region: CASSQGSGDGYEQYF. CDR3 coding DNA: TGTGCCAGCAGCCAAGGTAGCGGGGATGGCTACGAGCAGTACTTC.

In its sample, this clonotype was seen a few times. The DNA of the CDR3 is TGCGCCAGCAGCTCCCCTAATGAAGAGACCCAGTACTTC. Amino acid sequence: CASSSPNEETQYF. The chain recombines TRBV5-1 with TRBJ2-5; D ambiguous. Germline CDR1 is SGHRS and CDR2 is YFSETQ. The V gene lost 3 bases and the J gene lost 3 bases, with 9 bases spanning the gap. The CDR3 is 13 amino acids.

This clonotype was observed at least ten times. The chain carries TRBV4-1 and TRBJ2-1; D is perhaps TRBD1 (5 bases). Looked up from germline, CDR1 is MGHRA and CDR2 is YSYEKL. This CDR3 spans 13 amino acids. Trimming removed 4 bases at V and 8 bases at J, with 12 bases between. The CDR3 DNA is TGCGCCAGCAGCCTCCGACAGTGGGATGAGCAGTTCTTC. It translates to CASSLRQWDEQFF.

The chain employs TRBV9 and TRBJ1-1, with 7 bases that match TRBD1. Germline loops: CDR1 SGDLS, CDR2 YYNGEE. This CDR3 has 15 amino acids. Unmatched junction bases numbered 6, after V lost 3 bases and J lost 1 base. The CDR3 protein is CASSANTGANTEAFF. The CDR3 nucleotides are TGTGCCAGCAGCGCCAACACAGGGGCGAACACTGAAGCTTTCTTT.

This chain uses TRBV20-1 with TRBJ1-1; D may be TRBD1 (5 bases). The V and J ends lost 4 bases and 5 bases respectively, with 23 bases between them. Germline CDR1 reads DFQATT; CDR2 reads SNEGSKA (reference sequence). This CDR3 comprises 16 residues. DNA of the CDR3: TGCAGTGCTAATAGTTGGAGAGGGGTTTTGAGGACTGAAGCTTTCTTT. It codes for CSANSWRGVLRTEAFF.

This clonotype was observed a handful of times. The chain joins TRBV29-1 to TRBJ2-1; D is unresolved. This CDR3 spans 12 amino acids. The ends were cut back, 5 bases at V and 0 bases at J, with 5 bases in the middle. Germline CDR1 and CDR2: SQVTM and ANQGSEA. The CDR3 region is CSVLSSYNEQFF. DNA of the CDR3: TGCAGCGTTCTGAGCTCCTACAATGAGCAGTTCTTC.

The chain employs TRBV11-2 and TRBJ2-7, with a weak D call TRBD1 (7 bases). The CDR3 length is 14 residues. Looked up from germline, CDR1 is SGHAT and CDR2 is FQNNGV. With 7 bases removed from V and 3 bases from J, the gap between germline ends came to 16 bases. The CDR3: CASTDWQGGYEQYF. Here the CDR3 DNA reads TGTGCCAGCACCGATTGGCAGGGGGGCTACGAGCAGTACTTC.

The chain recombines TRBV28 with TRBJ2-7, with TRBD1 identical over 9 bases. Germline V lookup: CDR1 MDHEN, CDR2 SYDVKM. The V gene end was trimmed by 5 bases and the J gene end by 3 bases; junction bases not matched to a gene: 11. The CDR3 runs 16 residues. Here the CDR3 DNA reads TGTGCCAGCAGTCCCCCTCCGGGACAGGGAAGCTACGAGCAGTACTTC. This gives the protein CASSPPPGQGSYEQYF.